Below, 10 T cell receptor beta chains from the same sample are listed, as sequenced in a study of T cells in Graves' hyperthyroidism and ophthalmopathy (dated by TCRdb to the late 2010s). Libraries were made using multiplex PCR. TCRdb names Illumina HiSeq 2000 as the instrument used. TCR beta CDR3 regions were amplified from RNA transcripts. For the first round of RT-PCR on the TCR CDR3, the HTBI primer set was used together with the Qiagen OneStep RT-PCR kit. TCRdb reanalyzed the raw reads on its own, using fastp at Q25 for trimming and MiXCR for clone calling, and kept in-frame beta chains. All rows with the same CDR3 protein become a single entry with the most common DNA and genes. The table for this sample lists roughly 500,000 distinct CDR3 sequences; over 35% of them were counted only once. The ten most abundant clones make up about 43% of the sample. Material: peripheral blood or thyroid tissue (not recorded which). The receptors here all came from an adult woman with Graves' disease, either hyperthyroidism or ophthalmopathy (not recorded which).

The chain links TRBV7-2 to TRBJ1-6, with D perhaps TRBD1 (5 bases). The CDR3 totals 17 residues. Trimming left V 1 base short and J 0 bases short, with 10 bases between. CDR1 and CDR2 from the germline V gene are SGHTA and FQGNSA. The CDR3 coding sequence is TGTGCCAGCAGCTTAGAGAGCCAGGGCTCCTATAATTCACCCCTCCACTTT. It codes for CASSLESQGSYNSPLHF. Together with reference TRBV7-2 and TRBJ1-6, the CDR3 gives the full variable domain: GAGVSQSPSNKVTEKGKDVELRCDPISGHTALYWYRQSLGQGLEFLIYFQGNSAPDKSGLPSDRFSAERTGGSVSTLTIQRTQQEDSAVYLCASSLESQGSYNSPLHFGNGTRLTVT.

At least ten counts were recorded for this clonotype. The chain joins TRBV7-6 to TRBJ1-1; D call uncertain. This CDR3 is built from 14 residues. CDR1 and CDR2 (germline): SGHVS, FNYEAQ. Trimming stripped 2 bases from V and 4 bases from J, with 11 bases between. CDR3 in amino acids: CASSLQVEVTEAFF. As DNA, the CDR3 is TGTGCCAGCAGCTTACAGGTTGAGGTCACTGAAGCTTTCTTT.

The chain carries TRBV18 and TRBJ1-2, with 7 nucleotides matching TRBD1. CDR1 is KGHSH, CDR2 LQKENI, per germline. The CDR3 runs to 15 residues. With 3 bases clipped from V and 0 bases from J, the junction kept 4 bases outside the gene matches. CDR3 sequence reads: CASSPPGTANYGYTF. CDR3 bases: TGTGCCAGCTCACCCCCCGGGACAGCTAACTATGGCTACACCTTC.

In its sample, this clonotype was seen once. The junction and the germline gene differ at one end; a read error may be behind it. The CDR3 nucleotides read TGTGCCGGCAGCGCACCCCGAGGTGGGGGACAAGATGGCTACACCTTC. Protein sequence: CAGSAPRGGGQDGYTF. The V and J genes are TRBV9 and TRBJ1-2, with D tentatively TRBD1 (6 bases). Germline lookup yields CDR1 SGDLS and CDR2 YYNGEE. The CDR3 runs to 16 residues.

In the case of this clonotype: Being one base from a much bigger clone, this may be a read error. The V call is TRBV29-1, the J call TRBJ1-2, with unresolved D. The CDR3 length is 10 residues. CDR1 SQVTM and CDR2 ANQGSEA come from the germline V gene. The CDR3 spells CNVAREDYTF. The CDR3 nucleotides read TGCAACGTTGCTAGGGAAGACTACACCTTC.

This clonotype came up many times. The chain carries TRBV10-1 and TRBJ1-5; no clear D. The V gene's germline CDR1 is WNHNN and CDR2 SYGVQD (reference sequence). The CDR3 is 13 amino acids. V was trimmed by 6 bases and J by 4 bases, leaving 10 bases between them. CDR3 nucleotide sequence: TGCGCCAGCAGCTCCGTCATGAATCAGCCCCAGCATTTT. It translates to CASSSVMNQPQHF.

The CDR3 region has the DNA TGCAGCGGTTCGGTCATGAACACTGAAGCTTTCTTT. Its translation: CSGSVMNTEAFF. The chain employs TRBV29-1 and TRBJ1-1, with D hard to call. The CDR3 covers 12 residues. V was clipped by 7 bases and J by 0 bases, with 9 bases between them. Germline CDR1 reads SQVTM; CDR2 reads ANQGSEA.

The table lists this clonotype with many counts. The chain is built from TRBV20-1 and TRBJ2-5, with 7 bases aligning to TRBD1. The CDR3 has 14 residues. Germline-derived CDR1 and CDR2 are DFQATT and SNEGSKA (reference sequence). Losses at the gene ends were 3 bases for V and 5 bases for J; bases not matched to a gene: 9. The CDR3 spells CSARGQSGMETQYF. CDR3 sequence (DNA): TGCAGTGCTAGGGGACAGTCAGGAATGGAGACCCAGTACTTC.

There are many counts of this clonotype. The chain employs TRBV7-9 and TRBJ2-2, with D hard to call. Germline V gene sequence: CDR1 SEHNR, CDR2 FQNEAQ (reference sequence). V dropped 5 bases and J dropped 5 bases, with 12 bases sitting between them. CDR3 length: 14 residues. The CDR3 coding sequence is TGTGCCAGCAGCCTCTACTCCGGGACCGGGGAGCTGTTTTTT. Its translation: CASSLYSGTGELFF.

This clonotype has at least ten counts. J is TRBJ2-5 and V is TRBV9, with 8 bases matching TRBD2. Germline CDR1 is SGDLS and CDR2 is YYNGEE. The CDR3 is made up of 14 amino acids. With 0 bases clipped from V and 5 bases from J, the junction kept 3 bases outside the gene matches. This CDR3 reads CASSVGSGGETQYF. In nucleotides, the CDR3 is TGTGCCAGCAGCGTAGGATCGGGAGGGGAGACCCAGTACTTC. Drawing the rest from reference TRBV9 and TRBJ2-5, the complete variable domain is DSGVTQTPKHLITATGQRVTLRCSPRSGDLSVYWYQQSLDQGLQFLIQYYNGEERAKGNILERFSAQQFPDLHSELNLSSLELGDSALYFCASSVGSGGETQYFGPGTRLLVL.